One sample yielded the 4 T cell receptor beta chains listed below, sequenced in a study of monozygotic twins with inflammatory bowel disease. TCRdb reprocessed the 5' RACE reads and reports one entry per CDR3 protein, with no DNA. The listing records around 380,000 distinct CDR3 sequences. Material: blood. The receptors derive from a human donor with ulcerative colitis or Crohn's disease, or a healthy co-twin of an affected twin (not recorded which).

The chain employs TRBV9 and TRBJ2-2; TCRdb indicates TRBD2, and absent DNA this call remains unverified. Germline V gene data show CDR1 as SGDLS and CDR2 as YYNGEE. The CDR3 has 17 residues. The CDR3 sequence is CASSSDWPSTGTGELFF.

The chain links TRBV6-1 to TRBJ2-3; the TCRdb D gene call, TRBD2, has no DNA to confirm it. The length of the CDR3 is 15 residues. Per the germline V gene, CDR1 is MNHNS and CDR2 is SASEGT. CDR3 amino acids: CASLTSGRAGDTQYF.

V usage is TRBV6-5 and J usage is TRBJ2-5; TCRdb designates TRBD2, a call that cannot be tested without DNA. CDR3 length: 14 residues. CDR1 MNHEY and CDR2 SVGAGI come from the germline V gene. CDR3 amino acids: CASSSTTTGETQYF.

The rearrangement joins TRBV19 to TRBJ2-1; TCRdb calls TRBD2, which cannot be checked without DNA. The germline CDR1 and CDR2 sequences are LNHDA and SQIVND (reference sequence). The length of the CDR3 is 18 residues. The CDR3 loop is CASSPRGLAVSSYNEQFF.